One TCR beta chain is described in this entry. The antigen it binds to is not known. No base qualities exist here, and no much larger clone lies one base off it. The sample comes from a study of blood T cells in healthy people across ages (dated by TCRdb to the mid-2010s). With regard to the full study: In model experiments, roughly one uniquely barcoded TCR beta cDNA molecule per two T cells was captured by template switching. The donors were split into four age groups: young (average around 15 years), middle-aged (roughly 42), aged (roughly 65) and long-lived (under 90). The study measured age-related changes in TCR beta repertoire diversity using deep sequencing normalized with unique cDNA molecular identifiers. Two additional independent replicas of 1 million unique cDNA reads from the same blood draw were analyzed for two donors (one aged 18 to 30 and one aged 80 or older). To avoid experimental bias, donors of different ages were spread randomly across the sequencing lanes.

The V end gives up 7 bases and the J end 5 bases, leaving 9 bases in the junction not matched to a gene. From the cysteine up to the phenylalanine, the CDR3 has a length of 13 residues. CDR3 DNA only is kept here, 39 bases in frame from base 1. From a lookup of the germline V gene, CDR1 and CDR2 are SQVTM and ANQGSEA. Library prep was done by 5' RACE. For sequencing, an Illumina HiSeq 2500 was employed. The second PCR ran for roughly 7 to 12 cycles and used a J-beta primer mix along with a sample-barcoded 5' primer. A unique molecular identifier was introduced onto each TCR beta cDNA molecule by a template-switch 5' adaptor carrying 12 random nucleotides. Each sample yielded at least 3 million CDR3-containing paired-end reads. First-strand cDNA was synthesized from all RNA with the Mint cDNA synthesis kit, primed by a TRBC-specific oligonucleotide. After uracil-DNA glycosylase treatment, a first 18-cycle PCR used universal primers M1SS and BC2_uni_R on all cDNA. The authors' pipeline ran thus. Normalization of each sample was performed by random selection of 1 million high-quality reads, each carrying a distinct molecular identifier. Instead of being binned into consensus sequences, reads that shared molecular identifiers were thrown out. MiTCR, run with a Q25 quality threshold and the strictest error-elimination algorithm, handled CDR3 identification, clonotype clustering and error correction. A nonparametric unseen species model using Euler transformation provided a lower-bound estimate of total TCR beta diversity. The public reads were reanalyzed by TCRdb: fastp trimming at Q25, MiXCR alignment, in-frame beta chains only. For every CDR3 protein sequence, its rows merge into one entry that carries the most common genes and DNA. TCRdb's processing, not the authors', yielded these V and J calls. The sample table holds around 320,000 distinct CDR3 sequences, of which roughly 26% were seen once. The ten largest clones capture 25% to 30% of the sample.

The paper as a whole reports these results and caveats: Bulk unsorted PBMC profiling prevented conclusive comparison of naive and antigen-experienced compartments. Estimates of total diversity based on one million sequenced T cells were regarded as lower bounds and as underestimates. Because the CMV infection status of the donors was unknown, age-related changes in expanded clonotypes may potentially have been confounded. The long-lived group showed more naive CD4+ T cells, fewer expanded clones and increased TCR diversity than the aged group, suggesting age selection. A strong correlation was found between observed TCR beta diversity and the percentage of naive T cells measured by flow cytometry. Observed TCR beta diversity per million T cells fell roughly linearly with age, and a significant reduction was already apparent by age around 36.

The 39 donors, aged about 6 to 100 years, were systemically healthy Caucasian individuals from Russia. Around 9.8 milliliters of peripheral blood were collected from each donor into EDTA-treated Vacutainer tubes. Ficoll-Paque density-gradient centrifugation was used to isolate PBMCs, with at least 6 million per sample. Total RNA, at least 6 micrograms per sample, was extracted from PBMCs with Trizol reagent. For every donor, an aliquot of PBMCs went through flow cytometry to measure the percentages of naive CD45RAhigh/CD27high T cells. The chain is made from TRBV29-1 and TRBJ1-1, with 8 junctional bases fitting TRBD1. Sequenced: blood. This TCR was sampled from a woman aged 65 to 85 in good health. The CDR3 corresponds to CSGGQGLWTEAFF. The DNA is TGCAGCGGCGGACAGGGATTGTGGACTGAAGCTTTCTTT.